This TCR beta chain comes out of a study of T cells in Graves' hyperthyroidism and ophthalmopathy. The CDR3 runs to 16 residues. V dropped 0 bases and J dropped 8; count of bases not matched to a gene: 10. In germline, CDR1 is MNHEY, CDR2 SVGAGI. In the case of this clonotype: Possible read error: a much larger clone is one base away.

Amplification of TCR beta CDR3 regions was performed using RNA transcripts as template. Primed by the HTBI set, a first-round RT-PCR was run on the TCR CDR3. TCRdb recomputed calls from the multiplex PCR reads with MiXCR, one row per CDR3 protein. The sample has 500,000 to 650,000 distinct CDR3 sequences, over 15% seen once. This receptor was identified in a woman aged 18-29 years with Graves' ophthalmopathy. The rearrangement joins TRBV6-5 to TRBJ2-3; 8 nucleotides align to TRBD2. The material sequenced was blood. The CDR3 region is CASSYSIREGAGTQYF. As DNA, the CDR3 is TGTGCCAGCAGTTACTCGATCCGGGAGGGTGCAGGTACGCAGTATTTT.